Presented here are 19 T cell receptor beta chains from one specimen sequenced in a study of blood T cell repertoires in COVID-19. Some clones are missing from TCRdb's copy, which holds only in-frame ones; the method was immunoSEQ multiplex PCR. Here the sample spans 110,000 to 150,000 clones, more than 70% being singletons. Sequences were obtained from peripheral blood. The source of these receptors is a woman aged 45-60 years with acute or convalescent COVID-19.

This clone was picked up a small number of times. This chain uses TRBV4-3 with TRBJ1-6; D is unresolved. The V and J ends lost 0 bases and 0 bases respectively, with 9 bases between them. CDR3 length: 17 residues. Germline V gives CDR1 LGHNA, CDR2 YSLEER. The CDR3 reads CASSQDSGSSYNSPLHF. CDR3 in DNA: TGCGCCAGCAGCCAAGATTCGGGAAGCTCCTATAATTCACCCCTCCACTTT.

The chain couples TRBV18 to TRBJ2-1; tentative D call: TRBD2 (5 bases). The CDR3 spans 14 residues. V lost 3 bases to trimming and J lost 3 bases, with 9 bases between them. Germline CDR1 and CDR2: KGHSH and LQKENI. The CDR3 DNA sequence: TGTGCCAGCTCACCTGCCGGGGACTACAATGAGCAGTTCTTC. It yields the protein CASSPAGDYNEQFF.

This rearrangement joins TRBV11-2 to TRBJ2-7; tentative D call: TRBD2 (7 bases). This CDR3 region has 15 residues. V dropped 2 bases and J dropped 0 bases, with 11 bases sitting between them. CDR1 and CDR2 (germline): SGHAT, FQNNGV. The CDR3 sequence is CASSLRGGPSYEQYF. In nucleotides, the CDR3 is TGTGCCAGCAGCTTAAGGGGGGGCCCCTCCTACGAGCAGTACTTC.

This clone was counted between two and nine times. The chain is built from TRBV6-5 and TRBJ2-5, with 7 bases that match TRBD1. The CDR3 extends over 15 amino acids. V shed 4 bases, J shed 4 bases, and the junction held 9 bases outside the gene matches. Germline-derived CDR1 and CDR2 are MNHEY and SVGAGI. CDR3 loop: CASSSLTGSGETQYF. CDR3 nucleotides: TGTGCCAGCAGTTCCTTGACAGGGTCAGGAGAGACCCAGTACTTC.

V usage is TRBV6-5 and J usage is TRBJ1-2; 7 bases line up with TRBD1. In germline, CDR1 is MNHEY, CDR2 SVGAGI. J gave up 4 bases and V 6 bases, and 8 bases lay outside the gene matches. The CDR3 length is 14 residues. The CDR3 coding sequence is TGTGCCAGCAGACCCGGACAGGCTGGCTATGGCTACACCTTC. It specifies CASRPGQAGYGYTF.

The chain links TRBV5-1 to TRBJ2-7; D unresolved. Germline lookup yields CDR1 SGHRS and CDR2 YFSETQ. This CDR3 has 14 amino acids. The V end lost 0 bases, the J end lost 0 bases, and 7 bases lay between the germline ends. The CDR3 nucleotides read TGCGCCAGCAGCTTGGATAGTTTCTCCTACGAGCAGTACTTC. Amino acid sequence: CASSLDSFSYEQYF. The full variable domain, in which reference TRBV5-1 and TRBJ2-7 provide the parts outside the CDR3, is KAGVTQTPRYLIKTRGQQVTLSCSPISGHRSVSWYQQTPGQGLQFLFEYFSETQRNKGNFPGRFSGRQFSNSRSEMNVSTLELGDSALYLCASSLDSFSYEQYFGPGTRLTVT.

This sequence joins TRBV11-3 and TRBJ2-2, with 8 bases matching TRBD1. V trimming: 5 bases; J trimming: 9 bases; junction bases outside the gene matches: 8. In germline, CDR1 is SGHNT, CDR2 YENEEA. There are 14 residues in the CDR3. DNA for the CDR3: TGTGCCAGCAGCCCAACAGGGGGACGCAGGGAGCTGTTTTTT. Translation gives CASSPTGGRRELFF.

Concerning this clone itself: Relative to the germline gene, one junction end is altered; a read error may explain this. The gene calls are TRBV7-3 and TRBJ2-3, with D unclear. Germline V lookup: CDR1 SGHTA, CDR2 FQGTGA. The CDR3 totals 12 residues. The DNA for the CDR3 is TGTGCCAGCAGCCTAACCGGAGATACGCAGTATTTT. Its translation is CASSLTGDTQYF.

The chain combines TRBV3-1 (or the pseudogene TRBV3-2) with TRBJ1-2; tentative D call: TRBD1 (5 bases). V lost 1 base and J lost 7, with 13 bases in between. The CDR3 runs to 14 residues. The V gene's germline CDR1 is LGHDT and CDR2 YNNKEL (reference sequence). This CDR3 is CASSQGGREGGYTF. CDR3 bases: TGTGCCAGCAGCCAAGGGGGGAGGGAAGGTGGCTACACCTTC.

The chain joins TRBV15 to TRBJ1-2; TRBD1 matches 8 bases. The germline CDR1 and CDR2 sequences are LNHNV and YYDKDF (reference sequence). The CDR3 sequence is 16 residues long. V was clipped by 0 bases and J by 5 bases; unmatched bases: 8. CDR3 region: CATSRDRAGGRYGYTF. The CDR3 nucleotides are TGTGCCACCAGCAGAGACCGGGCAGGGGGCCGTTATGGCTACACCTTC. Variable domain in full (rest from reference TRBV15 and TRBJ1-2): DAMVIQNPRYQVTQFGKPVTLSCSQTLNHNVMYWYQQKSSQAPKLLFHYYDKDFNNEADTPDNFQSRRPNTSFCFLDIRSPGLGDTAMYLCATSRDRAGGRYGYTFGSGTRLTVV.

Here the CDR3 DNA reads TGTGCCAGCAGCTTGGGGGGGGATCAGCCCCAGCATTTT. It translates to CASSLGGDQPQHF. The chain carries TRBV5-6 and TRBJ1-5; D may be TRBD1 (5 bases). In germline, CDR1 is SGHDT, CDR2 YYEEEE. The CDR3 runs to 13 residues. V was shortened by 0 bases and J by 5 bases, with 6 bases between the two germline ends.

The chain couples TRBV7-2 to TRBJ1-1; perhaps TRBD1 as D (5 bases). Germline CDR1 SGHTA, CDR2 FQGNSA. The CDR3 extends over 12 amino acids. V was shortened by 5 bases and J by 10 bases, with 14 bases between the two germline ends. CDR3 loop: CASSLITGVAFF. CDR3 DNA: TGTGCCAGCAGCCTAATTACAGGAGTAGCTTTCTTT.

Ten or more counts support this clone. This chain joins TRBV28 and TRBJ1-1, with no clear D. Germline V gene lookup returns CDR1 MDHEN and CDR2 SYDVKM. The ends were cut back, 3 bases at V and 1 base at J, with 6 bases in the middle. The CDR3 is made up of 13 amino acids. DNA of the CDR3: TGTGCCAGCAGTTTGGAGCCGAACACTGAAGCTTTCTTT. Translating gives CASSLEPNTEAFF.

The chain uses TRBV18 and TRBJ1-1, with D hard to call. CDR3 length equals 16 residues. Germline lookup yields CDR1 KGHSH and CDR2 LQKENI. The V gene lost 2 bases and the J gene lost 0 bases, with 13 bases spanning the gap. CDR3 sequence: CASSPGLADMNTEAFF. The DNA of the CDR3 is TGTGCCAGCTCACCAGGGTTGGCGGATATGAACACTGAAGCTTTCTTT. Drawing the rest from reference TRBV18 and TRBJ1-1, the complete variable domain is NAGVMQNPRHLVRRRGQEARLRCSPMKGHSHVYWYRQLPEEGLKFMVYLQKENIIDESGMPKERFSAEFPKEGPSILRIQQVVRGDSAAYFCASSPGLADMNTEAFFGQGTRLTVV.

This sequence joins TRBV6-5 and TRBJ1-4, with D possibly matching TRBD1 (6 bases). The CDR3 has 15 residues. With 6 bases removed from V and 10 bases from J, the gap between germline ends came to 21 bases. CDR1 is MNHEY, CDR2 SVGAGI, per germline. This CDR3 is CASRQSGGARGKLFF. DNA for the CDR3: TGTGCCAGCAGGCAGTCGGGGGGGGCCCGTGGAAAACTGTTTTTT.

The chain has TRBV27 and TRBJ1-2; 11 nucleotides align to TRBD1. There are 15 residues in the CDR3. V lost 3 bases, J lost 7 bases, and 7 bases stayed unmatched. Germline CDR1 and CDR2: MNHEY and SMNVEV (reference sequence). In DNA, the CDR3 is TGTGCCAGCAGTTTCCTAGGACAGGGGGCTTCTGGCTACACCTTC. Protein: CASSFLGQGASGYTF.

The chain links TRBV6-5 to TRBJ2-5, with TRBD2 identical over 7 bases. This CDR3 has 14 amino acids. Germline values: CDR1 MNHEY, CDR2 SVGAGI. The V segment lost 0 bases and the J segment 5 bases; nucleotides outside the gene matches: 3. The DNA of the CDR3 is TGTGCCAGCAGTTACTCGTGGGGGGGGGAGACCCAGTACTTC. Its protein is CASSYSWGGETQYF.

The rearrangement links TRBV5-5 to TRBJ1-4; unclear D gene. The CDR3 has 14 residues. Trimming took 0 bases from V and 10 from J, leaving 13 bases between them. The germline gives CDR1 SGHKS, CDR2 YYEKEE (reference sequence). This CDR3 reads CASSLELLGRKLFF. The CDR3 DNA sequence: TGTGCCAGCAGCTTGGAATTACTAGGCCGAAAACTGTTTTTT.

The CDR3 sequence: CASSQEVQAGNTDTQYF. In DNA form, the CDR3 reads TGTGCCAGCAGCCAAGAAGTTCAAGCGGGGAACACAGATACGCAGTATTTT. The chain uses TRBV4-2 and TRBJ2-3, with TRBD2 identical over 7 bases. V shed 0 bases, J shed 2 bases, and the junction held 8 bases outside the gene matches. The germline V gene encodes CDR1 LGHNA and CDR2 YNFKEQ. The CDR3 runs to 17 residues.